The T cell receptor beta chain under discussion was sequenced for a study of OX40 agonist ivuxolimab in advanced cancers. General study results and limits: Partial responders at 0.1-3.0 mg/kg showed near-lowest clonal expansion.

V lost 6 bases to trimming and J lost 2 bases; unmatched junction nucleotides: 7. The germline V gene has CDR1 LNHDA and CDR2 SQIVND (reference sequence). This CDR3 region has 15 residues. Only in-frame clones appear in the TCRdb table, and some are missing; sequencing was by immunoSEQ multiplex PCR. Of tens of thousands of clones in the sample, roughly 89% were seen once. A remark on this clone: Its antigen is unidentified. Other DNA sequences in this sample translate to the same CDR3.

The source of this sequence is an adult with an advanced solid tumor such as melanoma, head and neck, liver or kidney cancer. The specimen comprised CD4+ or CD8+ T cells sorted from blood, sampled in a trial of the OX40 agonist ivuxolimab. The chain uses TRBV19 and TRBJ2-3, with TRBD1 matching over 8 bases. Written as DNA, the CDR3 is TGTGCCAGTAGCAGCCCCAGGGGGCTCACAGATACGCAGTATTTT. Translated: CASSSPRGLTDTQYF.